The 16 T cell receptor beta chains below were found in one sample sequenced in a study of CD8+ T cells in alopecia areata. cDNA prepared by RNA extraction and subsequent reverse transcription served as the template for sequencing. This table comes from immunoSEQ multiplex PCR, and its TCRdb copy is limited to in-frame clones, with some not included. The sample lists 80,000 to 100,000 clones, less than 50% seen once, with around 1.5% in the top ten. Input material: CD4+ T cells sorted from blood. The receptors here all came from a human donor with alopecia areata.

This rearrangement joins TRBV2 to TRBJ2-7, with 7 nucleotides matching TRBD1. J lost 2 bases, V lost 8 bases, and 3 bases had no gene match. In germline, CDR1 is SNHLY, CDR2 FYNNEI. The length of the CDR3 is 12 residues. The CDR3 region has the DNA TGTGCCAGCTCCAGGGGGACCTACGAGCAGTACTTC. Its translation: CASSRGTYEQYF. Combining the CDR3 with reference TRBV2 and TRBJ2-7 gives the whole variable domain EPEVTQTPSHQVTQMGQEVILRCVPISNHLYFYWYRQILGQKVEFLVSFYNNEISEKSEIFDDQFSVERPDGSNFTLKIRSTKLEDSAMYFCASSRGTYEQYFGPGTRLTVT.

This clone showed up just a few times. At the DNA level, this CDR3 is encoded by other sequences in the same sample as well. The chain combines TRBV30 with TRBJ1-2; D ambiguous. Per germline, CDR1 GTSNPN and CDR2 SVGIG (reference sequence). This CDR3 has 12 residues. V was pared by 0 bases and J by 5 bases, with 7 bases between. CDR3 in DNA: TGTGCCTGGAGTGTCATTGGATATGGCTACACCTTC. Translating it yields CAWSVIGYGYTF.

V is TRBV28 and J is TRBJ2-1; no clear D. The germline V gene encodes CDR1 MDHEN and CDR2 SYDVKM. V lost 2 bases, J lost 8 bases, and 7 bases lay in between. The CDR3 runs to 12 residues. This CDR3 is CASSLGVYEQFF. DNA of the CDR3: TGTGCCAGCAGTTTAGGAGTTTATGAGCAGTTCTTC.

V and J are TRBV27 and TRBJ1-5; 8 bases map to TRBD1. Losses at the gene ends were 5 bases for V and 4 bases for J; bases not matched to a gene: 10. The length of the CDR3 is 16 residues. CDR1 is MNHEY and CDR2 is SMNVEV in the germline V gene (reference sequence). CDR3 sequence reads: CASSGSQGVGNQPQHF. The CDR3 region has the DNA TGTGCCAGCAGTGGATCACAGGGGGTAGGAAATCAGCCCCAGCATTTT.

This clone came up a few times. The chain couples TRBV28 to TRBJ2-5; 7 bases map to TRBD1. The V gene end was trimmed by 6 bases and the J gene end by 2 bases; junction bases not matched to a gene: 6. Germline-derived CDR1 and CDR2 are MDHEN and SYDVKM. This CDR3 comprises 14 residues. The DNA of the CDR3 is TGTGCCAGCAGAAGAAACAGGGGACAAGAGACCCAGTACTTC. Amino acids: CASRRNRGQETQYF.

A few counts support this clone. This chain connects TRBV9 to TRBJ2-7, with TRBD2 matching 7 bases. Germline V gives CDR1 SGDLS, CDR2 YYNGEE. With V trimmed by 4 bases and J by 5 bases, 12 bases remained unmatched. CDR3 size: 15 residues. CDR3 sequence (DNA): TGTGCCAGCAGCCCCTCTTTACTAGCGATGCACGAGCAGTACTTC. It is translated as CASSPSLLAMHEQYF.

This clone was counted a few times. The chain couples TRBV28 to TRBJ2-1; D possibly uses TRBD1 or TRBD2 (5 bases each). V was clipped by 3 bases and J by 8 bases, with 14 bases between them. This CDR3 region has 14 residues. Germline values: CDR1 MDHEN, CDR2 SYDVKM. The CDR3 DNA reads as TGTGCCAGCAGTTTCAAAATGAGGGGTGATGAGCAGTTCTTC. It encodes CASSFKMRGDEQFF.

The rearrangement links TRBV5-1 to TRBJ2-7; 11 nucleotides match TRBD2. The CDR3 extends over 15 amino acids. Germline V gives CDR1 SGHRS, CDR2 YFSETQ. V trimming: 3 bases; J trimming: 3 bases; junction bases outside the gene matches: 5. The CDR3 reads CASSWGLAEIYEQYF. CDR3 nucleotide sequence: TGCGCCAGCAGCTGGGGACTAGCGGAGATCTACGAGCAGTACTTC.

The chain links TRBV5-1 to TRBJ2-7; 7 bases are shared with TRBD2. Trimming removed 2 bases from V and 7 bases from J; junction bases left unmatched: 3. Germline-derived CDR1 and CDR2 are SGHRS and YFSETQ. The CDR3 is 12 residues long. The CDR3 DNA is TGCGCCAGCAGCTTTGCGGGAGAAGAGCAGTACTTC. Amino acid sequence: CASSFAGEEQYF.

This chain connects TRBV12-5 to TRBJ2-7; D is unresolved. The germline V and J ends were trimmed by 6 bases and 3 bases, with 6 bases remaining between them. This CDR3 contains 11 residues. Germline V gene data show CDR1 as LGHNT and CDR2 as FRNRAP. The DNA of the CDR3 is TGTGCTAGTGGCATCGGCTACGAGCAGTACTTC. This gives the protein CASGIGYEQYF. The whole variable domain, filled in from reference TRBV12-5 and TRBJ2-7, reads DARVTQTPRHKVTEMGQEVTMRCQPILGHNTVFWYRQTMMQGLELLAYFRNRAPLDDSGMPKDRFSAEMPDATLATLKIQPSEPRDSAVYFCASGIGYEQYFGPGTRLTVT.

This clone was seen more than once but under ten times. The chain uses TRBV29-1 and TRBJ2-3; 7 bases match TRBD2. The germline V gene has CDR1 SQVTM and CDR2 ANQGSEA. With V trimmed by 0 bases and J by 1 base, 4 bases remained unmatched. The CDR3 has 15 residues. The CDR3 DNA sequence: TGCAGCGTTGAAGATCAAGCGGGGCGCACAGATACGCAGTATTTT. Residues: CSVEDQAGRTDTQYF.

Only a few counts were recorded for this clone. The chain recombines TRBV7-9 with TRBJ1-2; 7 bases are a match to TRBD1. Germline loops: CDR1 SEHNR, CDR2 FQNEAQ (reference sequence). There are 14 residues in the CDR3. J lost 7 bases, V lost 4 bases, and 9 bases had no gene match. Written as DNA, the CDR3 is TGTGCCAGCAGCTATACGACAGGGACTGTTGGCTACACCTTC. Its translation: CASSYTTGTVGYTF.

The genes are TRBV30 and TRBJ2-7; D is perhaps TRBD2 (6 bases). Trimming left V 1 base short and J 7 bases short, with 23 bases between. Looked up from germline, CDR1 is GTSNPN and CDR2 is SVGIG (reference sequence). The CDR3 extends over 16 amino acids. Here the CDR3 DNA reads TGTGCCTGGAGTGCCCCCCATAGCGGTAGAGCGAGGGAGCAGTACTTC. Amino acid sequence: CAWSAPHSGRAREQYF.

This sequence joins TRBV29-1 and TRBJ2-7; D not certain. Germline-derived CDR1 and CDR2 are SQVTM and ANQGSEA. The CDR3 consists of 13 residues. Trimming shortened V by 4 bases and J by 4 bases, and 14 bases separated the two germline ends. The CDR3 is CSVGVRTPYEQYF. The CDR3 DNA follows: TGCAGCGTTGGAGTACGGACCCCTTACGAGCAGTACTTC.

This clone was observed a handful of times. Other DNA sequences within the sample encode an identical CDR3. CDR3 in DNA: TGCAGCGTTGAAAGGGGTGGGGGCACTGAAGCTTTCTTT. It yields the protein CSVERGGGTEAFF. The chain links TRBV29-1 to TRBJ1-1; D might be TRBD1 (5 bases). Germline CDR1 reads SQVTM; CDR2 reads ANQGSEA. The CDR3 contains 13 residues. V was shortened by 2 bases and J by 4 bases, with 11 bases between the two germline ends.

V usage is TRBV18 and J usage is TRBJ1-1; D gene unclear. Germline V CDR1 and CDR2: KGHSH, LQKENI. Trimming stripped 3 bases from V and 3 bases from J, with 20 bases between. The length of the CDR3 is 17 residues. The CDR3 here is CASSPGRLGLRDTEAFF. Here the CDR3 DNA reads TGTGCCAGCTCACCCGGCAGATTAGGGCTGCGGGACACTGAAGCTTTCTTT.